Listed here are 7 T cell receptor beta chains from one sample, sequenced in a study of human T cells and chemical hapten exposure. The time point here: patch test 1, 2 weeks after DPC sensitization. Described treatment: therapeutic diphenylcyclopropenone sensitization with weekly scalp DPC. TCRdb redid the calling of the RACE reads with MiXCR, one entry per CDR3 protein. The sample holds approximately 80,000 distinct CDR3 sequences, approximately 8% seen once. Specimen: whole blood, collected in connection with sensitization to the hapten diphenylcyclopropenone (DPC). The receptors derive from a woman aged 25 to 39 with alopecia areata. Some clones in this sample may be carry-over from other donors' samples.

The gene calls are TRBV7-2 and TRBJ1-2; D remains ambiguous. The CDR3 runs 14 residues. V dropped 5 bases and J dropped 7 bases, with 17 bases sitting between them. The germline V gene encodes CDR1 SGHTA and CDR2 FQGNSA. The CDR3 coding sequence is TGTGCCAGCAGCCCCCACTGGGGTTCCGGTGGCTACACCTTC. This translates into CASSPHWGSGGYTF.

This clonotype appeared many times. V and J are TRBV7-9 and TRBJ2-4; D is unclear. The germline V gene encodes CDR1 SEHNR and CDR2 FQNEAQ (reference sequence). V was cut by 3 bases and J by 2 bases, with 14 bases left in between. The CDR3 covers 16 residues. The CDR3 DNA reads TGTGCCAGCAGCTTTTCCGCTGGGCTAACCAAAAACATTCAGTACTTC. It encodes CASSFSAGLTKNIQYF.

This clonotype was counted many times. This chain links TRBV3-1 with TRBJ1-2; no definite D call. V lost 2 bases to trimming and J lost 3 bases, with 4 bases between them. The V gene's germline CDR1 is LGHDT and CDR2 YNNKEL (reference sequence). This CDR3 spans 12 amino acids. Written as DNA, the CDR3 is TGTGCCAGCAGCCAAAAGGACTATGGCTACACCTTC. Protein sequence: CASSQKDYGYTF. The full variable domain, completed using reference TRBV3-1 and TRBJ1-2, is DTAVSQTPKYLVTQMGNDKSIKCEQNLGHDTMYWYKQDSKKFLKIMFSYNNKELIINETVPNRFSPKSPDKAHLNLHINSLELGDSAVYFCASSQKDYGYTFGSGTRLTVV.

This clonotype was detected only a few times. The chain is built from TRBV5-1 and TRBJ2-1; 8 bases line up with TRBD2. Per germline, CDR1 SGHRS and CDR2 YFSETQ. This CDR3 contains 15 residues. V lost 0 bases, J lost 5 bases, and 4 bases stayed unmatched. DNA for the CDR3: TGCGCCAGCAGCTTGGCACTAGCGGAGGACAATGAGCAGTTCTTC. Its translation is CASSLALAEDNEQFF. Using reference TRBV5-1 and TRBJ2-1 for the parts outside the CDR3, the full variable domain is KAGVTQTPRYLIKTRGQQVTLSCSPISGHRSVSWYQQTPGQGLQFLFEYFSETQRNKGNFPGRFSGRQFSNSRSEMNVSTLELGDSALYLCASSLALAEDNEQFFGPGTRLTVL.

A few counts support this clonotype. J is TRBJ2-5 and V is TRBV12-5; TRBD1 agrees at 7 bases. In germline, CDR1 is LGHNT, CDR2 FRNRAP. This CDR3 region has 15 residues. The V and J ends lost 4 bases and 4 bases, in that order; junction bases with no gene match: 9. The CDR3 region has the DNA TGTGCTAGTGGTTCACGGGACAGAGGTGGAGAGACCCAGTACTTC. Residues: CASGSRDRGGETQYF.

The chain joins TRBV7-8 to TRBJ2-5; D unclear. The CDR3 is made up of 16 amino acids. Germline CDR1 SGHVS, CDR2 FQNEAQ. V was shortened by 5 bases and J by 0 bases, with 16 bases between the two germline ends. The CDR3 sequence is CASSPGWVANQETQYF. CDR3 sequence (DNA): TGTGCCAGCAGCCCAGGTTGGGTGGCGAACCAAGAGACCCAGTACTTC.

The chain is built from TRBV7-2 and TRBJ1-5; D gene ambiguous. This CDR3 contains 14 residues. The germline V gene encodes CDR1 SGHTA and CDR2 FQGNSA. V was pared by 5 bases and J by 0 bases, with 8 bases between. The CDR3 DNA sequence: TGTGCCAGCAGCCCCTACTTTAGCAATCAGCCCCAGCATTTT. It specifies CASSPYFSNQPQHF. The complete variable domain, with remaining parts taken from reference TRBV7-2 and TRBJ1-5, reads GAGVSQSPSNKVTEKGKDVELRCDPISGHTALYWYRQSLGQGLEFLIYFQGNSAPDKSGLPSDRFSAERTGGSVSTLTIQRTQQEDSAVYLCASSPYFSNQPQHFGDGTRLSIL.